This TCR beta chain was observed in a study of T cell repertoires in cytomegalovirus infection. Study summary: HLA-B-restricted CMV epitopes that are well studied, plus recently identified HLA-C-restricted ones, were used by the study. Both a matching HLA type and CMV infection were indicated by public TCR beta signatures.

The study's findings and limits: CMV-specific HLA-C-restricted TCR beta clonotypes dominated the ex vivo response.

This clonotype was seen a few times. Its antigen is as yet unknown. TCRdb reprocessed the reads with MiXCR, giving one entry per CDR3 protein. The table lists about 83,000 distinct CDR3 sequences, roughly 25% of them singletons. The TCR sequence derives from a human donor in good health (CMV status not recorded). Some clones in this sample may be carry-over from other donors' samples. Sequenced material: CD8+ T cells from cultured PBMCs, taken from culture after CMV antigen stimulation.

The CDR3 is CASSQDRDSNQPQHF. CDR3 nucleotides: TGCGCCAGCAGCCAAGACAGGGATAGCAATCAGCCCCAGCATTTT. The rearrangement joins TRBV4-3 to TRBJ1-5; D might be TRBD1 (5 bases). The V end was cut by 0 bases, the J end by 0 bases, with 6 bases between. The CDR3 length is 15 residues. Germline V lookup: CDR1 LGHNA, CDR2 YSLEER.